There are a few counts of the clone carrying this TCR beta chain. Its target is unknown. These data are taken from a study of identical twins. The study, taken as a whole, reports: The abundant beta clonotypes from cord blood had fewer insertions, and memory repertoires had none of this. In beta out-of-frame sequences, the excess sharing between twins was weaker.

CDR3 length: 10 residues. Trimming left V 4 bases short and J 7 bases short, with 7 bases between. Germline lookup yields CDR1 SQVTM and CDR2 ANQGSEA. MiXCR, applied by TCRdb to the 5' RACE reads, yields one record per CDR3 protein. In the table there are hundreds of thousands of distinct CDR3 sequences, roughly 7.1% of which are singletons. The sample was also reused in another study, on yellow fever vaccine responses in identical twins.

This chain uses TRBV29-1 with TRBJ1-1; possible D gene TRBD1, 5 bases. Sequenced input: PBMCs. This receptor was taken from a woman aged 18 to 35 in good health. CDR3 in amino acids: CSVGQGEAFF. CDR3 in DNA: TGCAGCGTTGGCCAGGGTGAAGCTTTCTTT.